The T cell receptor (beta chain) described here comes from a study of monozygotic twins with inflammatory bowel disease. Addition of UMIs with a 6-nucleotide sample barcode was achieved by template switching. TCRdb re-called the 5' RACE reads, yielding one record per CDR3 amino acid sequence without DNA. The sample yields about 420,000 distinct CDR3 sequences, of which the top ten take up around 2.4%. Whole blood supplied total RNA, and T cells were not sorted. The CDR3 covers 17 residues. Germline CDR1 and CDR2: MDHEN and SYDVKM. This TCR derives from a human donor with ulcerative colitis or Crohn's disease, or a healthy co-twin of an affected twin (not recorded which). The chain employs TRBV28 and TRBJ1-5; the TCRdb D gene call, TRBD1, has no DNA to confirm it. The sequencing input was blood. This chain's CDR3 is CASSPGQGKISNQPQHF.